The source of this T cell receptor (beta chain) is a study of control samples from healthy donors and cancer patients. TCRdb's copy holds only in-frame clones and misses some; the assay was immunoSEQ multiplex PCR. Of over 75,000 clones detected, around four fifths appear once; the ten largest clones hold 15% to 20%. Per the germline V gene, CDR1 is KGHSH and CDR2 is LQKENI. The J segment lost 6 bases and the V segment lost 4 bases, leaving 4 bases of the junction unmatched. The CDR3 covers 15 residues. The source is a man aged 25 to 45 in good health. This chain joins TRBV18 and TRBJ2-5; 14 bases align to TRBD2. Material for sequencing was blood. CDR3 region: CASSLGTSGGKTQYF. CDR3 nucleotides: TGTGCCAGCTCACTCGGGACTAGCGGGGGAAAGACCCAGTACTTC.